This is a list of T cell receptor beta chains from one sample in a study of T cell responses to AZD1222 COVID-19 vaccine. This table comes from immunoSEQ multiplex PCR, and its TCRdb copy is limited to in-frame clones, with some not included. Of about 150,000 clones in the sample, roughly 90% were seen once. The sample consisted of peripheral blood, taken 28 days after the second AZD1222 dose. Receptor source: an adult who received the AZD1222 COVID-19 vaccine. Both conserved end residues are part of each CDR3. D genes are given only for firm matches. Part of the rows lack a size; the others show once, few, many or a class for expanded clones.

D	V	size	J	DNA	CDR3
.	TRBV11-2	.	TRBJ1-1	TGTGCCAGCAGCCCGTACATGGCACGAGCTTTCTTT	CASSPYMARAFF
.	TRBV6-6	.	TRBJ1-5	TGTGCCAGCGAAGAGGGACGGGACCAGCCCCAGCATTTT	CASEEGRDQPQHF
TRBD2	TRBV7-6	.	TRBJ2-7	TGTGCCAGCAGCTTAGGACCCACGGGGGGATACGAGCAGTACTTC	CASSLGPTGGYEQYF
.	TRBV30	.	TRBJ1-3	TGTGCCTGGACCTCTGGAAACACCATATATTTT	CAWTSGNTIYF
.	TRBV7-2	.	TRBJ2-7	TGTGCCAGCAGCTACCGGGGACTCCGCTACGAGCAGTACTTC	CASSYRGLRYEQYF
.	TRBV11-3	once	TRBJ2-2	TGTGCCTGCAGCTTAGGAGGGGGGCCCGGGGAGCTGTTTTTT	CACSLGGGPGELFF
.	TRBV2	.	TRBJ2-5	TGTGCCAGTTCCAGGGTAGAGGAGACCCAGTACTTC	CASSRVEETQYF
.	TRBV6-5	.	TRBJ1-5	TGTGCCAGCAGTTACTCGTTTATGCAGGGTCAGCCCCAGCATTTT	CASSYSFMQGQPQHF
TRBD1	TRBV7-9	.	TRBJ1-1	TGTGCCAGCAGTCCCCTTAGGGAGACAGGGCTGAACACTGAAGCTTTCTTT	CASSPLRETGLNTEAFF
TRBD1	TRBV5-3	once	TRBJ2-1	TGTGCCAGAAGCCGTAGGACAGGGGTTGGGTTCTTC	CARSRRTGVGFF
.	TRBV30	.	TRBJ1-5	TGTGCCTGGAGTCAAGGTGGGTCCCAGCATTTT	CAWSQGGSQHF
TRBD2	TRBV12-5	.	TRBJ2-3	TGTGCTAGTGGTTTGGTGCCCCTGGGTAGCGGGAGAGACTACACAGATACGCAGTATTTT	CASGLVPLGSGRDYTDTQYF
.	TRBV12-3/TRBV12-4	.	TRBJ2-1	TGTGCCAGCAGTTTAGACAATGAGCAGTTCTTC	CASSLDNEQFF
.	TRBV11-2	.	TRBJ1-2	TGTGCCAGCAGCTCGCGACCCACTAACTATGGCTACACCTTC	CASSSRPTNYGYTF
.	TRBV9	.	TRBJ1-1	TGTGCCAGCAGCGTAGACAGACTGAACACTGAAGCTTTCTTT	CASSVDRLNTEAFF
TRBD1	TRBV4-2	.	TRBJ1-2	TGTGCCAGCAGCCACCTGGCAGGACAGGCTGACTATGGCTACACCTTC	CASSHLAGQADYGYTF
TRBD1	TRBV28	.	TRBJ2-7	TGTGCCAGCAGACCCCCCGGGACAGCAACCTACGAGCAGTACTTC	CASRPPGTATYEQYF
TRBD1	TRBV7-3	.	TRBJ1-2	TGTGCCAGCAGCTTACGCTCCAGGGGGCTAGACTATGGCTACACCTTC	CASSLRSRGLDYGYTF
.	TRBV4-1	.	TRBJ1-2	TGCGCCAGCAGCCAAGAACTATCCGGGAGAGGCTATGGCTACACCTTC	CASSQELSGRGYGYTF
TRBD2	TRBV7-2	.	TRBJ2-1	TGTGCCAGCAGCCGCGCTGGAAGGACTAGCGGGAATGAGCAGTTCTTC	CASSRAGRTSGNEQFF
TRBD2	TRBV27	.	TRBJ2-1	TGTGCCAGCAGTTTATTTCTAGCGGGTACGGGGGAGCAGTTCTTC	CASSLFLAGTGEQFF
.	TRBV4-1	.	TRBJ1-2	TGCGCCAGCAGCCAAGTAGAAATGGGGGGGAACTATGGCTACACCTTC	CASSQVEMGGNYGYTF
TRBD2	TRBV6-5	.	TRBJ2-5	TGTGCCAGCAGTTCTAGACTAGCGGGAGGAGAGACCCAGTACTTC	CASSSRLAGGETQYF
.	TRBV19	.	TRBJ1-5	TGTGCCACCCGGGGGAACGGCAATCAGCCCCAGCATTTT	CATRGNGNQPQHF
.	TRBV5-1	.	TRBJ1-2	TGCGCCAGCAGCTTGGCCGGTGGCCAGCCCAACTATGGCTACACCTTC	CASSLAGGQPNYGYTF
.	TRBV6-5	.	TRBJ2-2	TGTGCCAGCATGTTCCAAACGAACACCGGGGAGCTGTTTTTT	CASMFQTNTGELFF
.	TRBV18	.	TRBJ1-2	TGTGCCAGCTCACCCACTGAGGGTTACTACTATGGCTACACCTTC	CASSPTEGYYYGYTF
.	TRBV10-3	.	TRBJ2-7	TGTGCCATCAAGGGGGTTCGGGCCTACGAGCAGTACTTC	CAIKGVRAYEQYF
TRBD1	TRBV19	.	TRBJ1-1	TGTGCCAGTAACTGGGACAGGAGGGGAACTGAAGCTTTCTTT	CASNWDRRGTEAFF
.	TRBV7-2	.	TRBJ2-7	TGTGCCAGCAGCACCAACCCAACCTACGAGCAGTACTTC	CASSTNPTYEQYF
.	TRBV28	.	TRBJ1-5	TGTGCCAGCAGTTCCCCTGACGATCAGCCCCAGCATTTT	CASSSPDDQPQHF
.	TRBV27	.	TRBJ2-1	TGTGCCAGCACCCAAGGTACGGCTAGCGTAAACAATGAGCAGTTCTTC	CASTQGTASVNNEQFF
.	TRBV5-6	.	TRBJ2-7	TGTGCCAGCAGCTCACGGGGGACGGACTACGAGCAGTACTTC	CASSSRGTDYEQYF
TRBD1	TRBV3-1/TRBV3-2	.	TRBJ2-5	TGTGCCAGCAGCCTGACAGGGCCCGCGGTGGAGACCCAGTACTTC	CASSLTGPAVETQYF
TRBD1	TRBV5-1	.	TRBJ2-2	TGCGCCAGCACCGACAGGGCCCACGGGGAGCTGTTTTTT	CASTDRAHGELFF
.	TRBV25-1	.	TRBJ1-4	TGTGCCAGCAGCCGAAGACGGCAGGGAGGGGAAAAACTGTTTTTT	CASSRRRQGGEKLFF
.	TRBV7-2	few	TRBJ1-2	TGTGCCAGCAGCTTCCACGGACAGACTAACTATGGCTACACCTTC	CASSFHGQTNYGYTF
.	TRBV6-6	.	TRBJ1-5	TGTGCCAGCAGCCCCGGGGGATATCAGCCCCAGCATTTT	CASSPGGYQPQHF
TRBD1	TRBV10-3	.	TRBJ2-2	TGTGCCATCAGCAGCACCGGGACAGGGGGCTGGGGTAGCGGGATCACCGGGGAGCTGTTTTTT	CAISSTGTGGWGSGITGELFF
TRBD2	TRBV6-5	.	TRBJ2-7	TGTGCCAGCACCTCCGGCGGGGGGCCCTACGAGCAGTACTTC	CASTSGGGPYEQYF
TRBD1	TRBV3-1/TRBV3-2	.	TRBJ2-7	TGTGCCAGCAGCCATCACCGGGACAGGGTGCACTACGAGCAGTACTTC	CASSHHRDRVHYEQYF
.	TRBV12-3/TRBV12-4	.	TRBJ1-5	TGTGCCAGCAGCGCATCCATAAATCAGCCCCAGCATTTT	CASSASINQPQHF
.	TRBV9	.	TRBJ2-2	TGTGCCAGCAGCGTTCGGAGCAGGGGGAACACCGGGGAGCTGTTTTTT	CASSVRSRGNTGELFF
.	TRBV24-1	once	TRBJ2-7	TGTGCCACCAGTGAGGGGGGGCGCAGGACCTGGGCCTACGAGCAGTACTTC	CATSEGGRRTWAYEQYF
.	TRBV5-1	.	TRBJ2-6	TGCGCCAGCAGCCCGGGGGGCGCAGGGGCCAACGTCCTGACTTTC	CASSPGGAGANVLTF
TRBD1	TRBV27	.	TRBJ1-1	TGTGCCAGCAGTCGGGGGCCCAGTCCACAGGGGAGGGCTGAAGCTTTCTTT	CASSRGPSPQGRAEAFF
TRBD2	TRBV4-3	.	TRBJ2-2	TGCGCCAGCAGCCAAGCGCGCGGGAGATGGGAGCTGTTTTTT	CASSQARGRWELFF
TRBD1	TRBV20-1	.	TRBJ1-2	TGCAGTGCTAGTCCTTTCAGGGGGCTTCCACTATTACTCTATGGCTACACCTTC	CSASPFRGLPLLLYGYTF
TRBD1	TRBV19	.	TRBJ1-5	TGTGCCAGTAGTATTAGGGGACAGGTCCACCATCAGCCCCAGCATTTT	CASSIRGQVHHQPQHF
.	TRBV15	few	TRBJ1-2	TGTGCCACCAGCACCCGGGGCAGGTCGAGAGGCTACACCTTC	CATSTRGRSRGYTF